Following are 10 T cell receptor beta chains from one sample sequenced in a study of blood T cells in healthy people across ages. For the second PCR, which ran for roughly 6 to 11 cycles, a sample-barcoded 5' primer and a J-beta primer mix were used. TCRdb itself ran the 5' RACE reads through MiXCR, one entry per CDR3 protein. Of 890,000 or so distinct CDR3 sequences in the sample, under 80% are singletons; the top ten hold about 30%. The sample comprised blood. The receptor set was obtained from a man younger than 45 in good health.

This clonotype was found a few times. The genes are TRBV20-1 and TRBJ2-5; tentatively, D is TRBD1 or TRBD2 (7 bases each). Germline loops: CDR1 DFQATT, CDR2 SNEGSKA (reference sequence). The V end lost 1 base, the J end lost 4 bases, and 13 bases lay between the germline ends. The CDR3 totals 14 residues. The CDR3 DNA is TGCAGTGCTAGAGCAGGGGGGGCACTAGAGACCCAGTACTTC. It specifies CSARAGGALETQYF.

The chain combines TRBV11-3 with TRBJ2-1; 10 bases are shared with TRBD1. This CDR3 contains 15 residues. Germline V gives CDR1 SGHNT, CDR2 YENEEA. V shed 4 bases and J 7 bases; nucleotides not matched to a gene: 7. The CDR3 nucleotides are TGTGCCAGCAGCTCCAGACAGGGGGCTGTGAATGAGCAGTTCTTC. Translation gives CASSSRQGAVNEQFF.

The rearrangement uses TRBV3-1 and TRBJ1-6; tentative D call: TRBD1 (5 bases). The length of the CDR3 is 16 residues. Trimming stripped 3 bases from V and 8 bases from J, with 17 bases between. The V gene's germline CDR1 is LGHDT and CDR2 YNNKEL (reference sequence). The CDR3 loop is CASSHKYSRVYSPLHF. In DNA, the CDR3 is TGTGCCAGCAGCCACAAATATTCCAGGGTTTATTCACCCCTCCACTTT.

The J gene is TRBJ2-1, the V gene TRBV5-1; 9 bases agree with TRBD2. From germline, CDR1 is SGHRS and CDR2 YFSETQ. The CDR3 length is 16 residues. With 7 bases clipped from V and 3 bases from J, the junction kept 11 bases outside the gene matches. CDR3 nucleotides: TGCGCCAGCGAAGTGAGCGGGGGGACCTTCTACAATGAGCAGTTCTTC. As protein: CASEVSGGTFYNEQFF.

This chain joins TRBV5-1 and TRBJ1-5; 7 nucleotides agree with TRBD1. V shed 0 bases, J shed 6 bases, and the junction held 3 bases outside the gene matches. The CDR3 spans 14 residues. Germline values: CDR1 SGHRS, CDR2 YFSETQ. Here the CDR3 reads CASSLEGAVQPQHF. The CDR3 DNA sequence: TGCGCCAGCAGCTTGGAGGGGGCGGTTCAGCCCCAGCATTTT.

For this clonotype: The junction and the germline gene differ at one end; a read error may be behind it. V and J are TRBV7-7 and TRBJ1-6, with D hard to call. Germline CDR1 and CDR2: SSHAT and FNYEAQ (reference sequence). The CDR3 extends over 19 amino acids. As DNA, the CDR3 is TGTGCTAGCAGCTTACCCACCACTCAAATGAGCTCCTATAATTCACCCCTCCACTTT. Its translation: CASSLPTTQMSSYNSPLHF.

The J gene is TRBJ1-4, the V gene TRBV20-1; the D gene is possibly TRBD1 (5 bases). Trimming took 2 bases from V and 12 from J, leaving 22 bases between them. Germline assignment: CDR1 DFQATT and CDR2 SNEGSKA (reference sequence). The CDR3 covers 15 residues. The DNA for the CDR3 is TGCAGTGCTAGATTGGCAACCTCAGGGAATCCGGAACTGTTTTTT. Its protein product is CSARLATSGNPELFF.

The CDR3 is CASSPLGPGEKLFF. CDR3 sequence (DNA): TGTGCCAGCAGCCCGCTAGGGCCTGGGGAAAAACTGTTTTTT. The V call is TRBV7-9, the J call TRBJ1-4; D uncertain. Germline assignment: CDR1 SEHNR and CDR2 FQNEAQ (reference sequence). V was cut by 5 bases and J by 8 bases, with 15 bases left in between. The CDR3 extends over 14 amino acids.

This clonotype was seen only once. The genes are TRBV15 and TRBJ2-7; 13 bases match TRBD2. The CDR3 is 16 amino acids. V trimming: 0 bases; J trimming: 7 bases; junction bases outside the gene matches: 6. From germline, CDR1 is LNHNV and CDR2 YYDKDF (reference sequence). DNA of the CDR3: TGTGCCACCAGCAGAGAGGGACTAGCGGGGCTGTCGGAGCAGTACTTC. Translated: CATSREGLAGLSEQYF. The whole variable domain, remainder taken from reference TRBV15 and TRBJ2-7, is DAMVIQNPRYQVTQFGKPVTLSCSQTLNHNVMYWYQQKSSQAPKLLFHYYDKDFNNEADTPDNFQSRRPNTSFCFLDIRSPGLGDTAMYLCATSREGLAGLSEQYFGPGTRLTVT.

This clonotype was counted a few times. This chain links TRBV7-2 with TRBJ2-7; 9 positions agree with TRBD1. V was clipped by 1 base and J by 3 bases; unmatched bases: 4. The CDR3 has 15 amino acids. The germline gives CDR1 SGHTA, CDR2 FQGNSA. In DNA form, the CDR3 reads TGTGCCAGCAGCTTAGTCCGGGACAGGGTCTACGAGCAGTACTTC. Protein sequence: CASSLVRDRVYEQYF. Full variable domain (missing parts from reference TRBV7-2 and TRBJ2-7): GAGVSQSPSNKVTEKGKDVELRCDPISGHTALYWYRQSLGQGLEFLIYFQGNSAPDKSGLPSDRFSAERTGGSVSTLTIQRTQQEDSAVYLCASSLVRDRVYEQYFGPGTRLTVT.